This TCR beta chain is drawn from a study of T-cell reconstitution after alpha-beta-depleted transplantation in children. Study-wide results and caveats: The study reportedly traced alpha-beta T cells about two months after transplant to several hundred expanded graft clones. Recipient T cells and thymic progenitors that survived were the source of the high TCRbeta diversity seen at day 60 in some patients. T-cell counts and diversity at one year following transplant were attributed mainly to newly produced T cells.

CDR3 length: 19 amino acids. V gave up 0 bases and J gave up 1 base, with 22 bases separating them. The germline V gene encodes CDR1 SGHRS and CDR2 YFSETQ. This clonotype occurred many times. Antigen unknown. Using unique molecular identifiers, the investigators prepared the TCRbeta library. TCRdb recomputed calls from the PCR reads with MiXCR, one row per CDR3 protein. The sample includes 65,000 to 75,000 distinct CDR3 sequences, roughly 5.2% of them seen just once. The genes are TRBV5-1 and TRBJ1-1; D unresolved. Sample: PBMCs, mostly from graft donor cells, taken 180 days after TCRalphabeta/CD19-depleted stem cell transplant. The origin of this receptor is a boy in the first two years of life who had a stem cell transplant for acute myeloid leukemia, so the T cells may come from the graft donor. CDR3 loop: CASSLDPVWVPVGNTEAFF. The DNA of the CDR3 is TGCGCCAGCAGCTTGGATCCCGTGTGGGTACCGGTGGGGAACACTGAAGCTTTCTTT. The full variable domain, with the rest looked up from reference TRBV5-1 and TRBJ1-1, is KAGVTQTPRYLIKTRGQQVTLSCSPISGHRSVSWYQQTPGQGLQFLFEYFSETQRNKGNFPGRFSGRQFSNSRSEMNVSTLELGDSALYLCASSLDPVWVPVGNTEAFFGQGTRLTVV.